This T cell receptor (beta chain) was sequenced in a study of T cells in Graves' hyperthyroidism and ophthalmopathy. This clonotype appeared a few times. There were TCR beta CDR3 regions amplified from RNA transcripts. TCR CDR3 underwent first-round RT-PCR with the HTBI primer set. TCRdb re-derived calls from the multiplex PCR reads in MiXCR, one entry per CDR3 protein. The sample has about 500,000 distinct CDR3 sequences; roughly 45% are singletons. V shed 2 bases and J 5 bases; nucleotides not matched to a gene: 4. The CDR3 runs 14 residues. The germline V gene has CDR1 MNHEY and CDR2 SVGEGT. This receptor was taken from an adult woman with Graves' disease, either hyperthyroidism or ophthalmopathy (not recorded which). The J gene is TRBJ2-5, the V gene TRBV6-2 or TRBV6-3; 8 bases agree with TRBD2. Source material: peripheral blood or thyroid tissue (not recorded which). CDR3 in DNA: TGTGCCAGCAGTTACGGCGGGGGGATGGAGACCCAGTACTTC. Protein: CASSYGGGMETQYF.